This T cell receptor beta chain originates from a study of monozygotic twins with inflammatory bowel disease. This CDR3 contains 16 residues. The germline gives CDR1 KGHSH, CDR2 LQKENI. TCRdb re-called the 5' RACE reads and gives one entry per CDR3 protein, without DNA. The sample includes about 160,000 distinct CDR3 sequences. Someone took an approximately 2.4 ml blood sample from each of the donors. The TCR sequence derives from a human donor with ulcerative colitis or Crohn's disease, or a healthy co-twin of an affected twin (not recorded which). Sequencing was performed on blood. The genes are TRBV18 and TRBJ2-7; TCRdb gives TRBD2 as the D gene, but with no DNA this cannot be confirmed. CDR3 residues: CASSPNSAGGGYEQYF.